Following are 29 T cell receptor beta chains from one sample sequenced in a study of glioma-infiltrating T cells. Amplification of TCR alpha and beta CDR3 regions from RNA used iRepertoire nested multiplex PCR. From the multiplex PCR reads, TCRdb called clonotypes with MiXCR, one entry per CDR3 protein. The sample gives around 390,000 distinct CDR3 sequences, more than 35% of which show up once; about 12% is in the top ten. The sample comprised glioma tissue, nonneoplastic brain tissue, or PBMCs (not recorded which). The receptors originated from a human donor with low-grade glioma or glioblastoma, undergoing nonglioma brain surgery, or in good health (not recorded which).

This chain connects TRBV11-2 to TRBJ2-7, with D possibly called TRBD1 or TRBD2 (5 bases each). This CDR3 comprises 15 residues. Germline-derived CDR1 and CDR2 are SGHAT and FQNNGV. The V end was cut by 5 bases, the J end by 2 bases, with 16 bases between. Written as DNA, the CDR3 is TGTGCCAGCAGCCCCAGGGCGGGCCCAACCTACGAGCAGTACTTC. Translating it yields CASSPRAGPTYEQYF.

This clonotype showed up just a few times. The rearrangement joins TRBV4-2 to TRBJ2-1; the match to TRBD2 covers 10 bases. CDR1 is LGHNA, CDR2 YNFKEQ, per germline. This CDR3 contains 18 residues. The V gene end was trimmed by 0 bases and the J gene end by 0 bases; junction bases not matched to a gene: 5. The CDR3 DNA sequence: TGTGCCAGCAGCCAAGATTATTCTAGCGGGAGCTCCTACAATGAGCAGTTCTTC. The encoded protein is CASSQDYSSGSSYNEQFF.

V is TRBV4-1 and J is TRBJ1-4; 8 bases agree with TRBD1. The CDR3 runs 14 residues. Germline V gene sequence: CDR1 MGHRA, CDR2 YSYEKL. The ends lost 2 bases at V and 6 bases at J; junction bases unmatched: 2. Here the CDR3 reads CASSQYRGDEKLFF. In DNA, the CDR3 is TGCGCCAGCAGCCAATACAGGGGGGATGAAAAACTGTTTTTT.

The CDR3 sequence: CASSFWGPNTGELFF. DNA of the CDR3: TGTGCCAGCAGTTTTTGGGGGCCGAACACCGGGGAGCTGTTTTTT. This sequence joins TRBV12-3 or TRBV12-4 and TRBJ2-2; D is perhaps TRBD1 (6 bases). The V gene lost 3 bases and the J gene lost 0 bases, with 8 bases spanning the gap. The length of the CDR3 is 15 residues.

This clonotype was counted ten times or more. V is TRBV27 and J is TRBJ2-5, with D hard to call. The CDR3 sequence is 14 residues long. The germline CDR1 and CDR2 sequences are MNHEY and SMNVEV (reference sequence). The V gene lost 1 base and the J gene lost 1 base, with 7 bases spanning the gap. The CDR3 loop reads CASSLWPSQETQYF. Written as DNA, the CDR3 is TGTGCCAGCAGTTTATGGCCCAGCCAAGAGACCCAGTACTTC.

Note on this clonotype: An end of the junction differs from the germline gene, which may be a read error. The V and J genes are TRBV28 and TRBJ1-4, with D hard to call. The CDR3 runs to 16 residues. The V gene's germline CDR1 is MDHEN and CDR2 SYDVKM. This CDR3 is CTSSSLTPTTNEKLFF. CDR3 in DNA: TGTACCAGCAGTTCCCTAACACCCACAACTAATGAAAAACTGTTTTTT.

This clonotype was picked up a small number of times. The chain couples TRBV27 to TRBJ1-1; no reliable D call. The germline V and J ends were trimmed by 4 bases and 2 bases, with 14 bases remaining between them. The CDR3 is 15 amino acids. Germline CDR1 and CDR2: MNHEY and SMNVEV (reference sequence). The CDR3 loop reads CASSSLLWGNTEAFF. The CDR3 bases are TGTGCCAGCAGTTCCTTACTGTGGGGAAACACTGAAGCTTTCTTT.

To note about this clonotype: No conserved phenylalanine or tryptophan ends this CDR3, so it is likely a read error. The chain uses TRBV7-2 and TRBJ1-1; D not certain. The CDR3 totals 16 residues. Germline values: CDR1 SGHTA, CDR2 FQGNSA. Trimming cost V 3 bases and J 0 bases, with 14 bases left between them. The CDR3 protein is CASSFDPGRMNTEAFS. CDR3 nucleotides: TGTGCCAGCAGCTTCGACCCTGGCAGGATGAACACTGAAGCTTTCTCT.

V and J are TRBV7-9 and TRBJ2-5; either TRBD1 or TRBD2 may supply D (5 bases each). The germline V and J ends were trimmed by 5 bases and 5 bases, with 12 bases remaining between them. The germline V gene encodes CDR1 SEHNR and CDR2 FQNEAQ (reference sequence). There are 13 residues in the CDR3. The CDR3: CASSPTGRETQYF. The CDR3 DNA follows: TGTGCCAGCAGCCCCACGGGGCGGGAGACCCAGTACTTC.

The rearrangement joins TRBV20-1 to TRBJ1-1; D might be TRBD1 (6 bases). The CDR3 has 14 amino acids. V shed 3 bases and J shed 0 bases, with 11 bases lying between them. Germline CDR1 is DFQATT and CDR2 is SNEGSKA (reference sequence). The CDR3 sequence: CSASPGQLNTEAFF. As DNA, the CDR3 is TGCAGTGCTAGTCCGGGACAACTGAACACTGAAGCTTTCTTT.

Concerning this clonotype: At one boundary the junction diverges from the germline segment, which might be a read error. The gene calls are TRBV20-1 and TRBJ1-5, with 8 bases fitting TRBD1. The CDR3 is made up of 15 amino acids. Germline V lookup: CDR1 DFQATT, CDR2 SNEGSKA (reference sequence). The CDR3 here is CSAYPGQGRGQPRHF. The CDR3 coding sequence is TGCAGTGCTTACCCCGGACAGGGAAGGGGACAGCCCCGGCACTTT.

This clonotype was recorded many times. The chain links TRBV27 to TRBJ1-5; a weak D match, TRBD1 (5 bases). This CDR3 contains 15 residues. Germline V lookup: CDR1 MNHEY, CDR2 SMNVEV (reference sequence). V dropped 6 bases and J dropped 2 bases, with 14 bases sitting between them. The CDR3 reads CASSRAGWGNQPQHF. CDR3 DNA sequence: TGTGCCAGCAGCCGGGCAGGGTGGGGCAATCAGCCCCAGCATTTT.

This clonotype has only one observation. The chain is built from TRBV18 and TRBJ2-3; D perhaps matches TRBD2 (5 bases). Trimming removed 5 bases from V and 2 bases from J, with 20 bases in between. Per the germline V gene, CDR1 is KGHSH and CDR2 is LQKENI. CDR3 size: 17 residues. The CDR3 sequence is CASSTGLAPIITDTQYF. CDR3 DNA: TGTGCCAGCTCAACCGGACTCGCCCCTATAATCACAGATACGCAGTATTTT.

For this clonotype: This may be a read error, as it is one base from a much larger clone. V and J are TRBV20-1 and TRBJ1-5; the D is unclear. The CDR3 loop spans 14 amino acids. CDR1 and CDR2 (germline): DFQATT, SNEGSKA (reference sequence). V was pared by 3 bases and J by 6 bases, with 15 bases between. DNA of the CDR3: TGCAGTGCTAGCCTCAGGTGGGATCGTCAGCCCCAGCATTTT. It encodes CSASLRWDRQPQHF.

This rearrangement joins TRBV7-9 to TRBJ2-5, with no clear D. Germline V gives CDR1 SEHNR, CDR2 FQNEAQ (reference sequence). The CDR3 sequence is 14 residues long. Trimming pared 1 base from V and 4 bases from J, leaving 10 bases between. This CDR3 reads CASSLGLAGETQYF. In DNA, the CDR3 is TGTGCCAGCAGCTTAGGGCTGGCCGGAGAGACCCAGTACTTC.

This clonotype was seen ten or more times. The chain employs TRBV6-6 and TRBJ2-3; D not resolved. Trimming removed 0 bases at V and 0 bases at J, with 19 bases between. CDR3 length equals 19 residues. Looked up from germline, CDR1 is MNHNY and CDR2 is SVGAGI (reference sequence). CDR3 region: CASSYSPGGDHPSTDTQYF. The CDR3 DNA reads TGTGCCAGCAGTTACTCCCCAGGTGGGGATCACCCTAGCACAGATACGCAGTATTTT.

The rearrangement joins TRBV6-1 to TRBJ2-5; 8 nucleotides agree with TRBD1. The J segment lost 5 bases and the V segment lost 2 bases, leaving 10 bases of the junction unmatched. CDR1 and CDR2 (germline): MNHNS, SASEGT. This CDR3 contains 16 residues. CDR3 DNA: TGTGCCAGCAGTGAATGGGACGGCAGGGGGCGCGAGACCCAGTACTTC. Protein product: CASSEWDGRGRETQYF.

The CDR3 sequence is CATSRAAPRNQPQHF. Written as DNA, the CDR3 is TGTGCCACCAGCAGAGCGGCCCCGAGGAATCAGCCCCAGCATTTT. The chain couples TRBV15 to TRBJ1-5; no definite D call. V lost 1 base and J lost 4, with 11 bases in between. Germline V CDR1 and CDR2: LNHNV, YYDKDF (reference sequence). The CDR3 contains 15 residues.

V usage is TRBV7-6 and J usage is TRBJ2-1; 13 bases align to TRBD2. Looked up from germline, CDR1 is SGHVS and CDR2 is FNYEAQ. The CDR3 is made up of 15 amino acids. After removal of 5 bases from V and 9 bases from J, the junction contained 7 bases not matched to a gene. The CDR3, as DNA: TGTGCCAGCAGCCCTAGACTAGCGGGAGGATCTGAGCAGTTCTTC. As protein: CASSPRLAGGSEQFF.

The table lists this clonotype with many counts. The V gene is TRBV28, the J gene TRBJ2-7; D may be TRBD1 (5 bases). V was shortened by 5 bases and J by 4 bases, with 18 bases between the two germline ends. Germline V lookup: CDR1 MDHEN, CDR2 SYDVKM. The CDR3 sequence is 15 residues long. The CDR3 DNA is TGTGCCAGCAGTCCCCAGGGTACGCAGGAGTACGAGCAGTACTTC. Its protein is CASSPQGTQEYEQYF.

Of note for this clonotype: Just one base apart from a much larger clone, this may be a read error. The chain is built from TRBV4-1 and TRBJ2-3; D remains ambiguous. V lost 5 bases and J 1 base, leaving 7 bases between the germline ends. CDR1 MGHRA and CDR2 YSYEKL come from the germline V gene. The CDR3 is 13 amino acids. CDR3 in DNA: TGCGCCAGCAGCTTCATTGGCACAGATACGCAGTATTTT. It yields the protein CASSFIGTDTQYF.

This clonotype was counted only a few times. The V call is TRBV20-1, the J call TRBJ2-1; 9 bases fit TRBD2. With 4 bases clipped from V and 7 bases from J, the junction kept 8 bases outside the gene matches. The CDR3 extends over 14 amino acids. Germline V gene data show CDR1 as DFQATT and CDR2 as SNEGSKA (reference sequence). CDR3: CSANPSGKRNEQFF. CDR3 nucleotides: TGCAGTGCTAACCCTAGCGGGAAGAGGAATGAGCAGTTCTTC.

The CDR3 is CATTTGWGSNTIYF. DNA of the CDR3: TGTGCCACCACGACAGGTTGGGGGTCAAACACCATATATTTT. V and J are TRBV12-3 or TRBV12-4 and TRBJ1-3; perhaps TRBD1 as D (6 bases). Trimming removed 10 bases from V and 6 bases from J, with 19 bases in between. There are 14 residues in the CDR3.

A remark on this clonotype: A much larger clonotype is one base distant, so this may be a read error. This chain connects TRBV6-2 or TRBV6-3 to TRBJ1-2; D not resolved. Germline CDR1 MNHEY, CDR2 SVGEGT. This CDR3 region has 14 residues. CDR3 nucleotides: TGTGCCAGCAGTTACCTCGGAGGGTTCTATGACTACACCTTC. Its protein product is CASSYLGGFYDYTF.

This clonotype was picked up a small number of times. The V call is TRBV28, the J call TRBJ2-7; weak D call: TRBD1 (5 bases). Per germline, CDR1 MDHEN and CDR2 SYDVKM. The CDR3 covers 16 residues. Trimming stripped 1 base from V and 3 bases from J, with 16 bases between. CDR3 protein: CASSLSPSTAFYEQYF. The CDR3 coding sequence is TGTGCCAGCAGTTTATCACCCTCGACAGCCTTCTACGAGCAGTACTTC.

This clonotype was counted many times. The chain recombines TRBV28 with TRBJ2-3; 9 bases fit TRBD2. This CDR3 spans 15 amino acids. The V gene's germline CDR1 is MDHEN and CDR2 SYDVKM. V lost 6 bases and J lost 6; bases outside the gene matches: 10. The CDR3 DNA reads TGTGCCAGCAGACCTATAGCGGGAGAGAGGGATACGCAGTATTTT. It codes for CASRPIAGERDTQYF.

This clonotype has a handful of counts. The chain joins TRBV28 to TRBJ2-7; TRBD1 aligns across 9 bases. Germline V gives CDR1 MDHEN, CDR2 SYDVKM. The CDR3 extends over 15 amino acids. V gave up 6 bases and J gave up 3 bases; unmatched junction bases: 9. The CDR3 DNA is TGTGCCAGCAGCTCCAGGAAGGGACAGGGCTACGAGCAGTACTTC. Translating gives CASSSRKGQGYEQYF.

Remarks on this clonotype: One end of the junction is discordant with germline, which a read error may explain. The chain employs TRBV4-2 and TRBJ2-3; 9 bases are shared with TRBD1. CDR1 and CDR2 from the germline V gene are LGHNA and YNFKEQ. The CDR3 is 16 amino acids. The CDR3 reads CASGQRDRESTDTQYF. Written as DNA, the CDR3 is TGTGCCAGCGGCCAAAGGGACAGGGAGAGCACAGATACGCAGTATTTT.

This clonotype was recorded at least ten times. The chain joins TRBV27 to TRBJ1-5, with a possible D match to TRBD1 (5 bases). V was cut by 5 bases and J by 0 bases, with 17 bases left in between. From germline, CDR1 is MNHEY and CDR2 SMNVEV (reference sequence). The CDR3 runs 17 residues. The CDR3 loop is CASSPLGASYSNQPQHF. DNA for the CDR3: TGTGCCAGCAGTCCCCTTGGGGCGTCCTATAGCAATCAGCCCCAGCATTTT.